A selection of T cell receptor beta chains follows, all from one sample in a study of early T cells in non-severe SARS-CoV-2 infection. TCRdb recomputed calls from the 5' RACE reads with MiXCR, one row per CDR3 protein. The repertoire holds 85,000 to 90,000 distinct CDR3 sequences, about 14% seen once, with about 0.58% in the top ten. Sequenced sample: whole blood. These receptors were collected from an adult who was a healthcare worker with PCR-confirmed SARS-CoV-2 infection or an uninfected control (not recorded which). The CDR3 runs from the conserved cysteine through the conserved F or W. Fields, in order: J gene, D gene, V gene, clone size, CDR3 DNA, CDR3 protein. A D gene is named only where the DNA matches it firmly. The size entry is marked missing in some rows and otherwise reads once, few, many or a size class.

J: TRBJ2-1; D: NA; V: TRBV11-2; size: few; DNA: TGTGCCAACACAACGACAGGCCATGAGCAGTTCTTC; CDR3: CANTTTGHEQFF
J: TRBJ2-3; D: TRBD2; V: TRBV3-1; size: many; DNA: TGTGCCAGCAATACCATAGGACTAGCGGGGGGCCATACGCAGTATTTT; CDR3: CASNTIGLAGGHTQYF
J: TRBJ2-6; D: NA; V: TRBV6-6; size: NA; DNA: TGTGCCAGCAGTTACTCCCGCGCGGACAGCCTACTCTCTGGGGCCAACGTCCTGACTTTC; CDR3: CASSYSRADSLLSGANVLTF
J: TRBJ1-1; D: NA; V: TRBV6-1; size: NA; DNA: TGTGCCAGCAGTGGACAGGCTAACACTGAAGCTTTCTTT; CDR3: CASSGQANTEAFF
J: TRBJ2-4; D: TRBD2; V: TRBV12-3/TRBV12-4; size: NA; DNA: TGTGCCAGCAGTTATAACCTGGGACTAGCTGACATTCAGTACTTC; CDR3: CASSYNLGLADIQYF
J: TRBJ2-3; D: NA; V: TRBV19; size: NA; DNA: TGTGCCAGTAGTATTAAGCGGTTCACAGATACGCAGTATTTT; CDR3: CASSIKRFTDTQYF
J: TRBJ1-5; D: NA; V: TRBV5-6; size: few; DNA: TGTGCCAGCAGACAAATGCGCCACCTCAATCAGCCCCAGCATTTT; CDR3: CASRQMRHLNQPQHF
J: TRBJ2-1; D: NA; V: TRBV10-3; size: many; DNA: TGTGCCATCAGTGAGTCCCAGGCGGGGACGCCCTACAATGAGCAGTTCTTC; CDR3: CAISESQAGTPYNEQFF
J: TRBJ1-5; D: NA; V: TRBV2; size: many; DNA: TGTGCCAGCAGTGAGCTAAGGGATAGCAATCAGCCCCAGCATTTT; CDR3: CASSELRDSNQPQHF
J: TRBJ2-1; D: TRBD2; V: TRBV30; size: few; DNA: TGTGCCTGGAGTAGAGGGACTAGCGCGAACTACAATGAGCAGTTCTTC; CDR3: CAWSRGTSANYNEQFF
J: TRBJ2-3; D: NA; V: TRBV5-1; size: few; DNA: TGCGCCAGCAGCACCCCGGGAGCAGATACGCAGTATTTT; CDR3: CASSTPGADTQYF
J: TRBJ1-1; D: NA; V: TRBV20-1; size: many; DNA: TGCAGTGCTAGAGATATACGTAACATGAACACTGAAGCTTTCTTT; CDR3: CSARDIRNMNTEAFF
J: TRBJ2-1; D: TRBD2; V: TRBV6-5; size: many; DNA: TGTGCCAGCAGTTGGCTAGCGGGGGCCGACAATGAGCAGTTCTTC; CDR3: CASSWLAGADNEQFF
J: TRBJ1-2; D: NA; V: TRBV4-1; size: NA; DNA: TGCGCCAGCAGCCAAGACAGCCAGAGCTATGGCTACACCTTC; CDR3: CASSQDSQSYGYTF
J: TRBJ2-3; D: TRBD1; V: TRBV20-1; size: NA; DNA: TGCAGTGCGTCCGGGACAGGCGGTCGGGGCACAGATACGCAGTATTTT; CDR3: CSASGTGGRGTDTQYF
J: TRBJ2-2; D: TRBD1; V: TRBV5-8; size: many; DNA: TGTGCCAGCAGCACGGGACAGCCGAACACCGGGGAGCTGTTTTTT; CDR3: CASSTGQPNTGELFF
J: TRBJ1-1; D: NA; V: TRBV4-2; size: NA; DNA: TGTGCCAGCAGTGCCCATGGGGGCTCGGTAGAGACTGAAGCTTTCTTT; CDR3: CASSAHGGSVETEAFF
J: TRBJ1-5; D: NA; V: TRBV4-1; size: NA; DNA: TGCGCCAGCAGCCAGTACTACAGGGAAGCGGATCAGCCCCAGCATTTT; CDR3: CASSQYYREADQPQHF
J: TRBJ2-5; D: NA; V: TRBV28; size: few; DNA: TGTGCCAGCAGTGGGGGCGGGGAGACCCAGTACTTC; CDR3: CASSGGGETQYF
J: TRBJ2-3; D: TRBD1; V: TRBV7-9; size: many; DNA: TGTGCCAGCAGCGAAGGGGGCCGGACCACAGATACGCAGTATTTT; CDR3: CASSEGGRTTDTQYF
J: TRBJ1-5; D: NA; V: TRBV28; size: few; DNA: TGTGCCAGCAGTTTGCGGGGAGAAGGCAATCAGCCCCAGCATTTT; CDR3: CASSLRGEGNQPQHF
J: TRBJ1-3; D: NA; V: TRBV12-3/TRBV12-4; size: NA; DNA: TGTGCCAGCAGTGACCCCGTTCTCTCTGGAAACACCATATATTTT; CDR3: CASSDPVLSGNTIYF
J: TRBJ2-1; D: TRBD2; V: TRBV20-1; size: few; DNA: TGCAGTGCTAGAATCGTCGGGACTAGCTCCTACAATGAGCAGTTCTTC; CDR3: CSARIVGTSSYNEQFF
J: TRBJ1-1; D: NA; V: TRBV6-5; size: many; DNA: TGTGCCAGCACCCTTTACGTTGGGGGTCTTACGACTGAAGCTTTCTTT; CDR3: CASTLYVGGLTTEAFF
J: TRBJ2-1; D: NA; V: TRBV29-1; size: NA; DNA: TGCAGCGTTGAACCAGGGTACAATGAGCAGTTCTTC; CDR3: CSVEPGYNEQFF
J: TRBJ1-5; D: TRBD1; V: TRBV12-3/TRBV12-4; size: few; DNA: TGTGCCAGCAGGGGACAGGGGGATAATCAGCCCCAGCATTTT; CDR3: CASRGQGDNQPQHF
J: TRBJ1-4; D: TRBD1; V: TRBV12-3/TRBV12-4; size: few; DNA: TGTGCCAGCAGTTGGGGGACAGGGAGGACTAATGAAAAACTGTTTTTT; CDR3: CASSWGTGRTNEKLFF
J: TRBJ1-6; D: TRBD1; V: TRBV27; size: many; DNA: TGTGCCAGCAGTTTAACCGCCCGACAGGGGTCGTTTAATAATTCACCCCTCCACTTT; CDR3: CASSLTARQGSFNNSPLHF
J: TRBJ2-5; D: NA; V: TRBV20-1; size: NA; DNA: TGCAGTGCTAGAGATCCTGATCGAGAGACCCAGTACTTC; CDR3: CSARDPDRETQYF
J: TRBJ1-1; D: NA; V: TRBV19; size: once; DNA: TGTGCCAGTAGTATACAGGGGACTGAAGCTTTCTTT; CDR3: CASSIQGTEAFF
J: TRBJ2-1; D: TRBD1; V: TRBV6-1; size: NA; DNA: TGTGCCAGCATGCCAACAGGGGAGTCCTACAATGAGCAGTTCTTC; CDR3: CASMPTGESYNEQFF
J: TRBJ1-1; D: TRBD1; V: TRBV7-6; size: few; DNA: TGTGCCAGCAGCTTAGCGGGACAGTCGAACACTGAAGCTTTCTTT; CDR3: CASSLAGQSNTEAFF
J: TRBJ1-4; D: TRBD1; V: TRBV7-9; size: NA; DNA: TGTGCCAGCAGCTCTCCCAGGGGGATGGGAGGTGAAAAACTGTTTTTT; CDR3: CASSSPRGMGGEKLFF
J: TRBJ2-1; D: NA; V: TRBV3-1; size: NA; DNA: TGTGCCAGCAGCCAAGTCCGGCTAGAGTTCAATGAGCAGTTCTTC; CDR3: CASSQVRLEFNEQFF
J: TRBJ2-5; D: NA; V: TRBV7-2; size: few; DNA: TGTGCCAGCAGCTTGCTCAGGGCATCAGAGACCCAGTACTTC; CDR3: CASSLLRASETQYF
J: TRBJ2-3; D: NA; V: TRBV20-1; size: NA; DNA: TGCAGTGCAACGACTAGTACCCCAGATACGCAGTATTTT; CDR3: CSATTSTPDTQYF
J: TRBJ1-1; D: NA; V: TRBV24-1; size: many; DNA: TGTGCCACCAGTGATTTACAGGAGACTGAAGCTTTCTTT; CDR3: CATSDLQETEAFF
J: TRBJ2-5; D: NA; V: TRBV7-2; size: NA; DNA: TGTGCCAGCAGACGACCCCAAGAGACCCAGTACTTC; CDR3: CASRRPQETQYF
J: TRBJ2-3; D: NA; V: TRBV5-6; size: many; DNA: TGTGCCAGCAGCTCCCTAGGAGGAGATACGCAGTATTTT; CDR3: CASSSLGGDTQYF
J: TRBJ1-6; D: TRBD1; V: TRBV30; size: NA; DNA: TGTGCCTGGAGTTCGACAGGGCCTAATTCACCCCTCCACTTT; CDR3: CAWSSTGPNSPLHF
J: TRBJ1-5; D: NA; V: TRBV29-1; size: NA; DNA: TGCAGCGTTAGGGCAGCCATCAATCAGCCCCAGCATTTT; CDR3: CSVRAAINQPQHF
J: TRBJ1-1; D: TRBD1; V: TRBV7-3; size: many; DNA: TGTGCCAGCAGCCCATCCGGACAGGCGACGAAAACTGAAGCTTTCTTT; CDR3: CASSPSGQATKTEAFF
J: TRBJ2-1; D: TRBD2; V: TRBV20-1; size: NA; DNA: TGCAGTGCTAGAAGGTGGCTAGCGGGGGCAACATACAATGAGCAGTTCTTC; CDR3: CSARRWLAGATYNEQFF
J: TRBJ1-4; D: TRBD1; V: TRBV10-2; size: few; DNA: TGCGCCAGCAACTTACAGGGGGCGATTGTCTCTAATGAAAAACTGTTTTTT; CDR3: CASNLQGAIVSNEKLFF
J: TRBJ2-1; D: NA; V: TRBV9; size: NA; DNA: TGTGCCAGCAACCCGGGTTCTGGCGATGAGCAGTTCTTC; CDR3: CASNPGSGDEQFF
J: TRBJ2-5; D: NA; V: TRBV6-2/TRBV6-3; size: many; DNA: TGTGCCAGCACAACCGCGCCGGAGACCCAGTACTTC; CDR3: CASTTAPETQYF
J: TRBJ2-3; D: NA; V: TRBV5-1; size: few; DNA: TGCGCCAGCAGCGGGGGCCGGGGGACAGATACGCAGTATTTT; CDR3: CASSGGRGTDTQYF
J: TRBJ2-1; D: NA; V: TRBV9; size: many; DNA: TGTGCCAGCACCTTAGGGTCGGGGGTGGAAGATATATACAATGAGCAGTTCTTC; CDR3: CASTLGSGVEDIYNEQFF
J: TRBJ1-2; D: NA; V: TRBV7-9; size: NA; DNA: TGTGCCAGCGGACACTATGGCTACACCTTC; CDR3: CASGHYGYTF
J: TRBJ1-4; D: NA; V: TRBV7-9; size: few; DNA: TGTGCCAGCAGCTTCGTTGGGGGGGAGACAACTAATGAAAAACTGTTTTTT; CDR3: CASSFVGGETTNEKLFF
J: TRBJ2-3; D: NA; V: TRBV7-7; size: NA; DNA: TGTGCCAGCAGCTTATCCCGGGACGATACGCAGTATTTT; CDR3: CASSLSRDDTQYF